The 16 T cell receptor beta chains below come from one sample, sequenced in a study of T cells in Graves' hyperthyroidism and ophthalmopathy. TCR beta CDR3 sequences were amplified from RNA transcripts. First-round RT-PCR with HTBI primers amplified the TCR CDR3 region. TCRdb re-called the multiplex PCR reads with MiXCR, one entry per CDR3 protein. The table has a few hundred thousand distinct CDR3 sequences, about 15% seen once; the top ten hold 20%. The material sequenced was blood. The source of these receptors is a woman in her 30s with Graves' ophthalmopathy.

This clonotype was observed many times. The V call is TRBV24-1, the J call TRBJ2-1, with TRBD2 identical over 14 bases. Germline assignment: CDR1 KGHDR and CDR2 SFDVKD. V lost 2 bases and J lost 6; bases outside the gene matches: 8. This CDR3 is 18 amino acids long. This CDR3 is CATSDSGLAGGTFNEQFF. The CDR3 bases are TGTGCCACCAGTGATTCAGGACTAGCGGGGGGCACGTTCAATGAGCAGTTCTTC.

This clonotype showed up many times. For the CDR3, the DNA is TGTGCCAGCAGAGGGGCGGGACTCCTTTATCAGTTCTTC. Translation: CASRGAGLLYQFF. This chain joins TRBV3-1 and TRBJ2-1, with a weak D call TRBD2 (6 bases). CDR1 is LGHDT and CDR2 is YNNKEL in the germline V gene (reference sequence). Trimming removed 6 bases at V and 13 bases at J, with 19 bases between. The CDR3 is 13 amino acids.

This sequence joins TRBV24-1 and TRBJ2-3; D possibly corresponds to TRBD2 (7 bases). The CDR3 totals 18 residues. Germline V gives CDR1 KGHDR, CDR2 SFDVKD. V lost 4 bases to trimming and J lost 2 bases, with 21 bases between them. In nucleotides, the CDR3 is TGTGCCACCAGTGACCCCACGGGGCGGGGGCCATCCACAGATACGCAGTATTTT. This translates into CATSDPTGRGPSTDTQYF.

This clonotype was recorded at least ten times. The chain has TRBV7-3 and TRBJ2-1; D not resolved. Germline V gives CDR1 SGHTA, CDR2 FQGTGA. The CDR3 has 13 amino acids. Deletions cut 1 base from V and 7 bases from J, with 8 bases between. This chain's CDR3 is CASSLSHENEQFF. DNA for the CDR3: TGTGCCAGCAGCTTAAGTCACGAGAATGAGCAGTTCTTC. The full variable domain, rest sourced from reference TRBV7-3 and TRBJ2-1, is GAGVSQTPSNKVTEKGKYVELRCDPISGHTALYWYRQSLGQGPEFLIYFQGTGAADDSGLPNDRFFAVRPEGSVSTLKIQRTERGDSAVYLCASSLSHENEQFFGPGTRLTVL.

The table lists this clonotype with many counts. The chain is built from TRBV4-2 and TRBJ2-7; no definite D call. The CDR3 length is 17 residues. Trimming stripped 0 bases from V and 0 bases from J, with 15 bases between. Germline V lookup: CDR1 LGHNA, CDR2 YNFKEQ. The DNA for the CDR3 is TGTGCCAGCAGCCAAGATCCGGACGGAAGTTTCTCCTACGAGCAGTACTTC. Protein: CASSQDPDGSFSYEQYF.

This clonotype was detected ten times or more. J is TRBJ2-3 and V is TRBV28; TRBD2 agrees at 15 bases. CDR1 and CDR2 from the germline V gene are MDHEN and SYDVKM. This CDR3 is 16 amino acids long. The V segment lost 5 bases and the J segment 7 bases; nucleotides outside the gene matches: 7. The CDR3 nucleotides read TGTGCCAGCAGTCCAGCGGGACTAGCGGGGGGACATACGCAGTATTTT. Its protein product is CASSPAGLAGGHTQYF.

In this sample, this clonotype turned up a few times. The chain joins TRBV7-9 to TRBJ1-2; 8 bases align to TRBD1. The CDR3 length is 15 residues. Germline values: CDR1 SEHNR, CDR2 FQNEAQ (reference sequence). The ends lost 4 bases at V and 1 base at J; junction bases unmatched: 5. Written as DNA, the CDR3 is TGTGCCAGCAGCTCCGGACAGGGAATTAACTATGGCTACACCTTC. Translation gives CASSSGQGINYGYTF.

This clonotype was observed a handful of times. The chain employs TRBV27 and TRBJ2-4; D is perhaps TRBD1 or TRBD2 (5 bases each). This CDR3 is built from 18 residues. Germline assignment: CDR1 MNHEY and CDR2 SMNVEV (reference sequence). V lost 3 bases and J 0 bases, leaving 18 bases between the germline ends. CDR3 sequence reads: CASSFVGPGKIAKNIQYF. CDR3 coding DNA: TGTGCCAGCAGTTTTGTGGGACCGGGAAAAATAGCCAAAAACATTCAGTACTTC.

This clonotype was counted between two and nine times. The chain is built from TRBV19 and TRBJ1-5; 8 bases align to TRBD1. The junction had 17 bases not matched to a gene; V was cut back by 7 bases and J by 6 bases. CDR1 and CDR2 from the germline V gene are LNHDA and SQIVND (reference sequence). This CDR3 has 17 amino acids. The CDR3 protein is CASISRDGRGLGQPQHF. CDR3 sequence (DNA): TGTGCCAGTATCTCGAGAGACGGCAGGGGGCTCGGTCAGCCCCAGCATTTT.

This chain joins TRBV9 and TRBJ2-5; 12 bases align to TRBD2. The J segment lost 4 bases and the V segment lost 1 base, leaving 8 bases of the junction unmatched. Germline lookup yields CDR1 SGDLS and CDR2 YYNGEE. The length of the CDR3 is 17 residues. As DNA, the CDR3 is TGTGCCAGCAGCGTACTAGCGGGGGGGCGGGTACTAGAGACCCAGTACTTC. As protein: CASSVLAGGRVLETQYF.

This clonotype was counted ten times or more. The chain joins TRBV12-5 to TRBJ1-2; 7 bases are a match to TRBD1. J gave up 2 bases and V 3 bases, and 12 bases lay outside the gene matches. The CDR3 is 17 residues long. Germline CDR1 is LGHNT and CDR2 is FRNRAP. CDR3 residues: CASGFPTGENLNYGYTF. CDR3 sequence (DNA): TGTGCTAGTGGTTTCCCCACAGGGGAGAATTTGAACTATGGCTACACCTTC.

This clonotype was counted at least ten times. The chain recombines TRBV7-3 with TRBJ2-1; weak D call: TRBD2 (6 bases). This CDR3 has 13 residues. Germline lookup yields CDR1 SGHTA and CDR2 FQGTGA. Trimming removed 6 bases at V and 7 bases at J, with 13 bases between. The CDR3 region is CASSWLGGNEQFF. As DNA, the CDR3 is TGTGCCAGCAGTTGGTTGGGGGGAAATGAGCAGTTCTTC. Full variable domain (remainder filled in from reference TRBV7-3 and TRBJ2-1): GAGVSQTPSNKVTEKGKYVELRCDPISGHTALYWYRQSLGQGPEFLIYFQGTGAADDSGLPNDRFFAVRPEGSVSTLKIQRTERGDSAVYLCASSWLGGNEQFFGPGTRLTVL.

This clonotype was seen many times. The J gene is TRBJ2-7, the V gene TRBV20-1, with 7 nucleotides matching TRBD1. Trimming cost V 3 bases and J 5 bases; bases outside gene matches: 10. CDR1 DFQATT and CDR2 SNEGSKA come from the germline V gene (reference sequence). The length of the CDR3 is 14 residues. The CDR3 nucleotides read TGCAGTGCTAGTTTCACAGGGGCTATTCACGAGCAGTACTTC. It codes for CSASFTGAIHEQYF.

This clonotype came up many times. The chain employs TRBV28 and TRBJ1-3; D possibly corresponds to TRBD1 (5 bases). V shed 5 bases and J shed 1 base, with 9 bases lying between them. The length of the CDR3 is 14 residues. Germline CDR1 MDHEN, CDR2 SYDVKM. CDR3 amino acids: CASSRTLSGNTIYF. The CDR3 region has the DNA TGTGCCAGCAGTAGGACATTATCTGGAAACACCATATATTTT.

This clonotype has just a few counts. The chain couples TRBV10-3 to TRBJ1-5; D gene ambiguous. Per the germline V gene, CDR1 is ENHRY and CDR2 is SYGVKD. The CDR3 consists of 15 residues. V was shortened by 3 bases and J by 1 base, with 10 bases between the two germline ends. The CDR3 reads CAISETLLSNQPQHF. The DNA for the CDR3 is TGTGCCATCAGTGAAACTCTACTCAGCAATCAGCCCCAGCATTTT.

Many counts were recorded for this clonotype. The DNA of the CDR3 is TGCAGTGCCCTTCAACAGGGGAATACGCAGTATTTT. Its protein product is CSALQQGNTQYF. The gene calls are TRBV20-1 and TRBJ2-3, with 7 bases aligning to TRBD1. Losses at the gene ends were 6 bases for V and 7 bases for J; bases not matched to a gene: 7. CDR1 is DFQATT and CDR2 is SNEGSKA in the germline V gene (reference sequence). This CDR3 comprises 12 residues.